The rows below give T cell receptor beta chains drawn from one sample of a study of siplizumab effects on memory and regulatory T cells. TCRdb's table, derived via immunoSEQ multiplex PCR, lists solely in-frame clones and lacks some. The sample holds roughly 100,000 clones; about 93% are singletons and the top ten take approximately 0.58%. The sample taken for sequencing was Tregs sorted from blood. The receptors derive from a human donor in good health. The CDR3 runs from the conserved cysteine through the conserved F or W. Fields, in order: V gene, D gene, clone size, J gene, CDR3 protein, CDR3 DNA. A D gene is named only where the DNA matches it firmly. Size is stated for part of the rows, as once, few or many counts, or as a class when the clone is expanded.

v_gene: TRBV5-6; d_gene: -; abundance: -; j_gene: TRBJ2-4; CDR3aa: CASSLGGILDIQYF; CDR3nt: TGTGCCAGCAGCTTGGGGGGTATTTTGGACATTCAGTACTTC
v_gene: TRBV7-9; d_gene: -; abundance: -; j_gene: TRBJ2-3; CDR3aa: CASSLVSGGSTDTQYF; CDR3nt: TGTGCCAGCAGCTTAGTAAGCGGAGGAAGCACAGATACGCAGTATTTT
v_gene: TRBV7-2; d_gene: TRBD2; abundance: -; j_gene: TRBJ2-1; CDR3aa: CASNPGGYSYNEQFF; CDR3nt: TGTGCCAGCAACCCGGGGGGGTACTCCTACAATGAGCAGTTCTTC
v_gene: TRBV19; d_gene: -; abundance: -; j_gene: TRBJ2-7; CDR3aa: CASSLRTATYEQYF; CDR3nt: TGTGCCAGTAGTCTCCGAACGGCTACCTACGAGCAGTACTTC
v_gene: TRBV19; d_gene: TRBD2; abundance: -; j_gene: TRBJ2-1; CDR3aa: CASSILAGGHEQFF; CDR3nt: TGTGCCAGTAGTATACTAGCGGGAGGGCATGAGCAGTTCTTC
v_gene: TRBV6-1; d_gene: -; abundance: -; j_gene: TRBJ2-2; CDR3aa: CASRADPNTGELFF; CDR3nt: TGTGCCAGCAGAGCAGACCCGAACACCGGGGAGCTGTTTTTT
v_gene: TRBV6-1; d_gene: TRBD1; abundance: -; j_gene: TRBJ1-1; CDR3aa: CASSERDSKAFF; CDR3nt: TGTGCCAGCAGTGAAAGGGACAGTAAGGCTTTCTTT
v_gene: TRBV7-2; d_gene: -; abundance: -; j_gene: TRBJ1-1; CDR3aa: CASSSVGEAFF; CDR3nt: TGTGCCAGCAGCTCAGTGGGTGAAGCTTTCTTT
v_gene: TRBV4-1; d_gene: -; abundance: -; j_gene: TRBJ1-2; CDR3aa: CASSLFVQEKYTF; CDR3nt: TGCGCCAGCAGCCTTTTCGTACAGGAAAAATACACCTTC
v_gene: TRBV5-1; d_gene: TRBD1; abundance: -; j_gene: TRBJ2-5; CDR3aa: CASTGTDRETQYF; CDR3nt: TGCGCCAGCACCGGGACAGATAGAGAGACCCAGTACTTC
v_gene: TRBV10-3; d_gene: -; abundance: -; j_gene: TRBJ2-5; CDR3aa: CAISEGLGLRETQYF; CDR3nt: TGTGCCATCAGTGAGGGACTGGGTCTAAGGGAGACCCAGTACTTC
v_gene: TRBV7-8; d_gene: -; abundance: -; j_gene: TRBJ1-2; CDR3aa: CASSPLGLGNYGYTF; CDR3nt: TGTGCCAGCAGCCCTCTAGGGTTAGGCAATTATGGCTACACCTTC
v_gene: TRBV19; d_gene: -; abundance: -; j_gene: TRBJ2-3; CDR3aa: CASSRSWENTDTQYF; CDR3nt: TGTGCCAGTAGTCGGTCGTGGGAGAACACAGATACGCAGTATTTT
v_gene: TRBV11-2; d_gene: TRBD2; abundance: -; j_gene: TRBJ2-7; CDR3aa: CASSLIGSGTISYEQYF; CDR3nt: TGTGCCAGCAGCTTAATCGGCTCCGGGACTATCTCCTACGAGCAGTACTTC
v_gene: TRBV5-1; d_gene: -; abundance: -; j_gene: TRBJ2-7; CDR3aa: CASSLGGPHEQYF; CDR3nt: TGCGCCAGCAGCTTGGGGGGTCCCCACGAGCAGTACTTC
v_gene: TRBV2; d_gene: TRBD2; abundance: -; j_gene: TRBJ2-3; CDR3aa: CASGWGGSGDTQYF; CDR3nt: TGTGCCAGCGGTTGGGGGGGTAGTGGAGATACGCAGTATTTT
v_gene: TRBV29-1; d_gene: TRBD1; abundance: -; j_gene: TRBJ2-5; CDR3aa: CSAGRRTGGSQYF; CDR3nt: TGCAGCGCTGGTCGGCGGACAGGAGGTTCCCAGTACTTC
v_gene: TRBV29-1; d_gene: -; abundance: -; j_gene: TRBJ1-1; CDR3aa: CSAAPPNTEAFF; CDR3nt: TGCAGCGCCGCACCCCCGAACACTGAAGCTTTCTTT
v_gene: TRBV6-5; d_gene: -; abundance: -; j_gene: TRBJ1-3; CDR3aa: CASSYSVIPGNTIYF; CDR3nt: TGTGCCAGCAGTTACTCTGTAATTCCTGGAAACACCATATATTTT
v_gene: TRBV15; d_gene: -; abundance: -; j_gene: TRBJ2-5; CDR3aa: CATSRLDPRAETQYF; CDR3nt: TGTGCCACCAGCAGACTCGACCCCAGGGCGGAGACCCAGTACTTC
v_gene: TRBV6-5; d_gene: TRBD2; abundance: -; j_gene: TRBJ2-7; CDR3aa: CASSKGLAGDEQYF; CDR3nt: TGTGCCAGCAGTAAGGGACTAGCGGGAGACGAGCAGTACTTC
v_gene: TRBV13; d_gene: -; abundance: -; j_gene: TRBJ1-2; CDR3aa: CASRFYTGANYGYTF; CDR3nt: TGTGCCAGCAGATTTTACACAGGAGCTAACTATGGCTACACCTTC
v_gene: TRBV6-5; d_gene: -; abundance: -; j_gene: TRBJ2-7; CDR3aa: CASSYRSGATQYF; CDR3nt: TGTGCCAGCAGTTACCGGTCCGGGGCCACCCAGTACTTC
v_gene: TRBV5-1; d_gene: TRBD1; abundance: few; j_gene: TRBJ1-1; CDR3aa: CASSFGGQRGLNTEAFF; CDR3nt: TGCGCCAGCAGCTTCGGGGGACAGCGGGGCTTGAACACTGAAGCTTTCTTT
v_gene: TRBV10-3; d_gene: TRBD1; abundance: -; j_gene: TRBJ1-2; CDR3aa: CAISDRRTGENGSYGYTF; CDR3nt: TGTGCCATCAGTGATAGAAGGACAGGGGAGAACGGAAGCTATGGCTACACCTTC
v_gene: TRBV10-1; d_gene: TRBD2; abundance: -; j_gene: TRBJ2-7; CDR3aa: CASTKGIAGGKGEQYF; CDR3nt: TGCGCCAGCACTAAGGGTATAGCGGGAGGTAAGGGCGAGCAGTACTTC
v_gene: TRBV29-1; d_gene: TRBD2; abundance: -; j_gene: TRBJ2-1; CDR3aa: CSVGRLAGGNNEQFF; CDR3nt: TGCAGCGTTGGCCGACTAGCGGGGGGGAACAATGAGCAGTTCTTC
v_gene: TRBV13; d_gene: TRBD2; abundance: -; j_gene: TRBJ2-7; CDR3aa: CASSLAAGGRNEQYF; CDR3nt: TGTGCCAGCAGCTTAGCTGCGGGAGGGCGGAACGAGCAGTACTTC